Listed below are T cell receptor beta chains from one sample, sequenced in a study of T and B cells in COVID-19 patients. TCRdb independently ran MiXCR on the multiplex PCR reads; one entry per CDR3 protein. The data show around 7,200 distinct CDR3 sequences, under 40% seen once. The material sequenced was blood. Every receptor here comes from a human donor who had recovered from COVID-19. Both conserved end residues are part of each CDR3. The order of the fields is V gene, J gene, D gene, clone size, CDR3 protein, CDR3 DNA. The D gene is left open where the match is weak. Only some rows state a clone size, as once, few, many or a class for expanded clones.

v_call: TRBV6-5
j_call: TRBJ1-5
d_call: .
clone_size: .
cdr3_aa: CASSPVGYSNQPQHF
cdr3_nt: TGTGCCAGCAGTCCCGTGGGATATAGCAATCAGCCCCAGCATTTT

v_call: TRBV5-1
j_call: TRBJ2-5
d_call: TRBD2
clone_size: .
cdr3_aa: CASGRGGAQETQYF
cdr3_nt: TGCGCCAGCGGTCGCGGGGGGGCGCAAGAGACCCAGTACTTC

v_call: TRBV5-1
j_call: TRBJ2-2
d_call: .
clone_size: .
cdr3_aa: CASSLEVPSNTGELFF
cdr3_nt: TGCGCCAGCAGCTTGGAGGTCCCTTCGAACACCGGGGAGCTGTTTTTT

v_call: TRBV2
j_call: TRBJ2-5
d_call: TRBD2
clone_size: .
cdr3_aa: CASSEGSGGHLGETQYF
cdr3_nt: TGTGCCAGCAGTGAAGGGAGCGGGGGGCACCTTGGGGAGACCCAGTACTTC

v_call: TRBV6-5
j_call: TRBJ1-5
d_call: TRBD1
clone_size: few
cdr3_aa: CASKGQGFQPQHF
cdr3_nt: TGTGCCAGCAAGGGACAGGGGTTTCAGCCCCAGCATTTT

v_call: TRBV7-9
j_call: TRBJ1-2
d_call: .
clone_size: .
cdr3_aa: CASSFGRYYTF
cdr3_nt: TGTGCCAGCAGCTTTGGGCGCTACTACACCTTC

v_call: TRBV18
j_call: TRBJ1-6
d_call: TRBD1
clone_size: few
cdr3_aa: CASSAGTGTGNSPLHF
cdr3_nt: TGTGCCAGCTCAGCCGGGACAGGGACGGGTAATTCACCCCTCCACTTT

v_call: TRBV5-6
j_call: TRBJ2-7
d_call: .
clone_size: .
cdr3_aa: CASSSLVMGYEQYF
cdr3_nt: TGTGCCAGCAGCTCACTAGTTATGGGCTACGAGCAGTACTTC

v_call: TRBV12-3/TRBV12-4
j_call: TRBJ2-7
d_call: .
clone_size: few
cdr3_aa: CASSRDTYEQYF
cdr3_nt: TGTGCCAGCAGTAGGGACACCTACGAGCAGTACTTC

v_call: TRBV5-6
j_call: TRBJ1-1
d_call: TRBD1
clone_size: few
cdr3_aa: CASSSTGESSEAFF
cdr3_nt: TGTGCCAGCAGCTCTACAGGGGAAAGTTCTGAAGCTTTCTTT

v_call: TRBV5-4
j_call: TRBJ2-3
d_call: TRBD1
clone_size: .
cdr3_aa: CASSPRAGGDLTDTQYF
cdr3_nt: TGTGCCAGCAGCCCTAGGGCAGGGGGCGACCTCACAGATACGCAGTATTTT

v_call: TRBV19
j_call: TRBJ1-1
d_call: TRBD1
clone_size: few
cdr3_aa: CASRTGQGVAFF
cdr3_nt: TGTGCCAGTAGAACGGGACAGGGGGTCGCTTTCTTT

v_call: TRBV5-1
j_call: TRBJ2-3
d_call: .
clone_size: medium-sized
cdr3_aa: CASSLVLGASTDTQYF
cdr3_nt: TGCGCCAGCAGCTTGGTTCTCGGGGCTAGCACAGATACGCAGTATTTT

v_call: TRBV12-3/TRBV12-4
j_call: TRBJ2-5
d_call: .
clone_size: .
cdr3_aa: CASSVLGGAGPTQETQYF
cdr3_nt: TGTGCCAGCAGTGTCCTTGGCGGAGCAGGTCCCACACAAGAGACCCAGTACTTC

v_call: TRBV7-6
j_call: TRBJ2-3
d_call: TRBD2
clone_size: few
cdr3_aa: CASSSGLAGVQDTQYF
cdr3_nt: TGTGCCAGCAGCTCAGGACTAGCGGGGGTCCAAGATACGCAGTATTTT

v_call: TRBV6-5
j_call: TRBJ1-2
d_call: .
clone_size: medium-sized
cdr3_aa: CASSYSRGGGYTF
cdr3_nt: TGTGCCAGCAGTTACTCGAGGGGTGGAGGCTACACCTTC

v_call: TRBV14
j_call: TRBJ1-1
d_call: TRBD1
clone_size: once
cdr3_aa: CASSQASQGAPPPEAFF
cdr3_nt: TGTGCCAGCAGCCAAGCGTCACAGGGGGCGCCCCCACCTGAAGCTTTCTTT

v_call: TRBV12-3/TRBV12-4
j_call: TRBJ2-3
d_call: TRBD2
clone_size: few
cdr3_aa: CASTWRGATDTQYF
cdr3_nt: TGTGCCAGCACGTGGCGGGGGGCCACAGATACGCAGTATTTT

v_call: TRBV15
j_call: TRBJ1-5
d_call: .
clone_size: once
cdr3_aa: CATSYRRVQGNQPQHF
cdr3_nt: TGTGCCACCAGCTATCGGAGGGTCCAGGGCAATCAGCCCCAGCATTTT

v_call: TRBV20-1
j_call: TRBJ2-3
d_call: TRBD2
clone_size: .
cdr3_aa: CSARDSAERTSRGTDTQYF
cdr3_nt: TGCAGTGCTAGAGATTCGGCAGAGAGGACTAGCAGAGGCACAGATACGCAGTATTTT

v_call: TRBV12-3/TRBV12-4
j_call: TRBJ2-3
d_call: .
clone_size: .
cdr3_aa: CASSLSRGTDTQYF
cdr3_nt: TGTGCCAGCAGTTTATCCAGGGGTACAGATACGCAGTATTTT

v_call: TRBV11-2
j_call: TRBJ1-2
d_call: .
clone_size: .
cdr3_aa: CASSLDRGLGYTF
cdr3_nt: TGTGCCAGCAGCTTAGACCGGGGACTTGGCTACACCTTC

v_call: TRBV13
j_call: TRBJ1-1
d_call: .
clone_size: .
cdr3_aa: CASSGGGTEAFF
cdr3_nt: TGTGCCAGCAGTGGGGGTGGCACTGAAGCTTTCTTT

v_call: TRBV6-1
j_call: TRBJ1-4
d_call: .
clone_size: .
cdr3_aa: CASLRTANEKLFF
cdr3_nt: TGTGCCAGCCTCCGGACAGCTAATGAAAAACTGTTTTTT

v_call: TRBV6-2/TRBV6-3
j_call: TRBJ2-1
d_call: .
clone_size: few
cdr3_aa: CASSSGGLGYNEQFF
cdr3_nt: TGTGCCAGCAGTTCCGGGGGCCTTGGCTACAATGAGCAGTTCTTC

v_call: TRBV6-2/TRBV6-3
j_call: TRBJ1-1
d_call: TRBD1
clone_size: few
cdr3_aa: CASSHEGANTEAFF
cdr3_nt: TGTGCCAGCAGCCACGAGGGGGCGAACACTGAAGCTTTCTTT